The T cell receptor beta chain under discussion was sequenced for a study of blood T cells in healthy people across ages. Germline CDR1 DFQATT, CDR2 SNEGSKA (reference sequence). The germline V and J ends were trimmed by 1 base and 2 bases, with 8 bases remaining between them. This CDR3 has 13 amino acids. The use of a sample-barcoded 5' primer and a J-beta primer mix characterized a second PCR of 7 to 11 cycles. TCRdb ran MiXCR on the 5' RACE reads and lists one entry per CDR3 protein. The repertoire holds fewer than 750,000 distinct CDR3 sequences, 45% to 60% seen once, with roughly 14% in the top ten.

The genes are TRBV20-1 and TRBJ1-2; D gene uncertain. The specimen sequenced was blood. This clonotype originated in a woman older than 75 in good health. The CDR3 DNA reads as TGCAGTGCTAGAGTGGCAGGAAACTATGGCTACACCTTC. Its translation: CSARVAGNYGYTF.